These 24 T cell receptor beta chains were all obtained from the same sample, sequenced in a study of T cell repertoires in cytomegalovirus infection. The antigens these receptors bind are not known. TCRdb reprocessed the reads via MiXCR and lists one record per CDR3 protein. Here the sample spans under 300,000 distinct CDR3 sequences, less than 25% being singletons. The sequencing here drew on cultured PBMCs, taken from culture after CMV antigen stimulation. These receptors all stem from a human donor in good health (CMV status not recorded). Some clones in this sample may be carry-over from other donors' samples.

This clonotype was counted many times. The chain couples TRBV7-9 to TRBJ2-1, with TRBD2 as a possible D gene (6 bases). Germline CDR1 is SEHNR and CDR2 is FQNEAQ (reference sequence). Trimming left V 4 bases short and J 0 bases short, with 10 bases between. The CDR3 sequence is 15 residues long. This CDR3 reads CASSSSTSSYNEQFF. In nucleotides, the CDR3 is TGTGCCAGCAGCTCTTCGACTAGCTCCTACAATGAGCAGTTCTTC.

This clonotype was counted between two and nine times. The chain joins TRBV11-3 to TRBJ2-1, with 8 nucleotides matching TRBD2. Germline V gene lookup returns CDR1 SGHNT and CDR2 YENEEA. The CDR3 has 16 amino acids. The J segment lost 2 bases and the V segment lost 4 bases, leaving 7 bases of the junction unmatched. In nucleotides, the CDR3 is TGTGCCAGCAGCTCCCCCACCGGGGGGGCCTACAATGAGCAGTTCTTC. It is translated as CASSSPTGGAYNEQFF.

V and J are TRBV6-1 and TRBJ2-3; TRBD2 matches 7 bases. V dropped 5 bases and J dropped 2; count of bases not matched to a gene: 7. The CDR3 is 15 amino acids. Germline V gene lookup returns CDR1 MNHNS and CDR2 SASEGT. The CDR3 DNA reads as TGTGCCAGCAGTCCCCTCCGACTAGCCACAGATACGCAGTATTTT. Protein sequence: CASSPLRLATDTQYF.

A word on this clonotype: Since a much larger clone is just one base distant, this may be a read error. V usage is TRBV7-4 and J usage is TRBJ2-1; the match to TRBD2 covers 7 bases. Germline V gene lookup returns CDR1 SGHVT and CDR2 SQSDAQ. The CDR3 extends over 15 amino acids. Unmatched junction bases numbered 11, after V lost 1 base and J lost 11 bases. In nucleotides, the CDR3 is TGTGCCAGCAGCTTAGTGGTAGGGCTAGCGGATAAGCAGTTCTTC. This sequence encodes CASSLVVGLADKQFF.

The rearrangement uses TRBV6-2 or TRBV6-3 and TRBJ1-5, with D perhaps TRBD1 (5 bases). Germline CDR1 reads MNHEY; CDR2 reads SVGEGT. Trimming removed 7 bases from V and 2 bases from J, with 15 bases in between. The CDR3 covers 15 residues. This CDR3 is CASTQSGGGNQPQHF. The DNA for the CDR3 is TGTGCCAGCACCCAAAGCGGGGGGGGCAATCAGCCCCAGCATTTT.

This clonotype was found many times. The CDR3, as DNA: TGTGCCAGCAGCTCATGGGCCAACACAGATACGCAGTATTTT. This codes for CASSSWANTDTQYF. This chain connects TRBV11-2 to TRBJ2-3; D remains unclear. V lost 4 bases and J lost 2, with 10 bases in between. The CDR3 totals 14 residues. Germline CDR1 and CDR2: SGHAT and FQNNGV.

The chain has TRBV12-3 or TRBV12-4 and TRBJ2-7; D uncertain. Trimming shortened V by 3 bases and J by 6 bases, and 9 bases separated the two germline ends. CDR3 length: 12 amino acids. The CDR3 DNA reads TGTGCCAGCAGTTTCGGCGGATCCGAGCAGTACGTC. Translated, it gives CASSFGGSEQYV.

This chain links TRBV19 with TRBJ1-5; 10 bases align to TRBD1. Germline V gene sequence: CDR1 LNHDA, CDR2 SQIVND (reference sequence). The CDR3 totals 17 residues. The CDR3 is CAGGGDRGSGSNQPQHF. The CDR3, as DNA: TGTGCTGGGGGTGGGGACAGGGGTTCAGGAAGCAATCAGCCCCAGCATTTT.

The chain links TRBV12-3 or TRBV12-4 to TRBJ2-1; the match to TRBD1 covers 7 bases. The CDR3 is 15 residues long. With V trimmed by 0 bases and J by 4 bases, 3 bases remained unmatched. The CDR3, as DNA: TGTGCCAGCAGTTTAGCGCCACAGGGGTACAATGAGCAGTTCTTC. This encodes CASSLAPQGYNEQFF.

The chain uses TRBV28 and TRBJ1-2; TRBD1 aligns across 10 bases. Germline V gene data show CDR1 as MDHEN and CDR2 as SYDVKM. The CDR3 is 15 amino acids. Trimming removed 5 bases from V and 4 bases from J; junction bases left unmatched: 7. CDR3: CASSPRGQGSYGYTF. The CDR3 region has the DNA TGTGCCAGCAGTCCCCGGGGACAGGGGAGCTATGGCTACACCTTC.

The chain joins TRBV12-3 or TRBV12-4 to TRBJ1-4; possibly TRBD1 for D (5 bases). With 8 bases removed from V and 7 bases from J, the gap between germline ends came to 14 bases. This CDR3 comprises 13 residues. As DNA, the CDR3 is TGTGCCAGCCGACGAAGGAGGGGTGAAAAACTGTTTTTT. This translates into CASRRRRGEKLFF.

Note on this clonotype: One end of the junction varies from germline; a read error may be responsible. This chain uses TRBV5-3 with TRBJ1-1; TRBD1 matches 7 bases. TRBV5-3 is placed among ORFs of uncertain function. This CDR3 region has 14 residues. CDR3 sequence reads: CASSYRQGETEAFF. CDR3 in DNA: TGTGCCAGCAGCTATCGACAGGGAGAGACTGAAGCTTTCTTT.

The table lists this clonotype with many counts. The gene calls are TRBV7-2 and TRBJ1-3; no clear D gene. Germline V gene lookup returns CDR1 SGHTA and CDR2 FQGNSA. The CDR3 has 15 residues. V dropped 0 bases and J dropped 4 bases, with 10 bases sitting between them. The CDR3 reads CASSLASAGGNTIYF. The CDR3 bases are TGTGCCAGCAGCTTAGCTTCTGCAGGAGGAAACACCATATATTTT.

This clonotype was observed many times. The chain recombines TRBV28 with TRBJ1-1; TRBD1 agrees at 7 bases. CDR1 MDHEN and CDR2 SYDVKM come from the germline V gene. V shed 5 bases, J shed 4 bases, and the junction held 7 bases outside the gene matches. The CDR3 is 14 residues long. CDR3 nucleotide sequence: TGTGCCAGCAGTATCCCACAGGGGACCACTGAAGCTTTCTTT. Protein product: CASSIPQGTTEAFF.

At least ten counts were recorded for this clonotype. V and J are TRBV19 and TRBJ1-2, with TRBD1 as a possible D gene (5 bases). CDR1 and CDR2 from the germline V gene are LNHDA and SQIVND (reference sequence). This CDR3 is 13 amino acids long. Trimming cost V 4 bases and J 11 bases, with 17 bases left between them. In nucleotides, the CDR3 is TGTGCCAGTAGTAGGGACGGACGGACTGTTTACACCTTC. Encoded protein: CASSRDGRTVYTF.

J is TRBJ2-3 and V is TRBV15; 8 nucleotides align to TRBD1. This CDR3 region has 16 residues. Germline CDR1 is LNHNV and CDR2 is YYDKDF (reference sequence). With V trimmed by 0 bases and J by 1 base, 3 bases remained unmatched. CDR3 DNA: TGTGCCACCAGCAGAGATCCGGGACAGGGCACAGATACGCAGTATTTT. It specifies CATSRDPGQGTDTQYF.

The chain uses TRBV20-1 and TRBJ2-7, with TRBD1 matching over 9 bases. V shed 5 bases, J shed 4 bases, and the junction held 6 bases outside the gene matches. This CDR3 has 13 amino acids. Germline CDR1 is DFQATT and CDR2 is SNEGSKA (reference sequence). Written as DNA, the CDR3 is TGCAGTGCTGGGACAGGGAGCATTTACGAGCAGTACTTC. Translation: CSAGTGSIYEQYF.

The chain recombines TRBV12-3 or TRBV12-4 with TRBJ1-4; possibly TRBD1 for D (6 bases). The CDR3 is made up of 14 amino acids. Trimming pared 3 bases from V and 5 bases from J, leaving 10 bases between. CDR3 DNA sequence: TGTGCCAGCAGTTTCACAGGGTGGAATGAAAAACTGTTTTTT. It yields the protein CASSFTGWNEKLFF.

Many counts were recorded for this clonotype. Here the CDR3 reads CASSRAPGSGEQFF. As DNA, the CDR3 is TGTGCCAGCAGTCGAGCCCCAGGGAGCGGTGAGCAGTTCTTC. The chain recombines TRBV12-3 or TRBV12-4 with TRBJ2-1; the D call may be TRBD1 or TRBD2 (5 bases each). V was pared by 5 bases and J by 9 bases, with 17 bases between. The CDR3 has 14 amino acids.

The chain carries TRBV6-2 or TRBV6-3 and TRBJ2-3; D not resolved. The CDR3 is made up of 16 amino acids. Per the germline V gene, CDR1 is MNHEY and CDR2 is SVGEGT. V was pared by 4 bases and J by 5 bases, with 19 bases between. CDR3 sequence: CASSSGGMSGRDTQYF. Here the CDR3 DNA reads TGTGCCAGCAGTTCCGGTGGGATGTCAGGCCGAGATACGCAGTATTTT.

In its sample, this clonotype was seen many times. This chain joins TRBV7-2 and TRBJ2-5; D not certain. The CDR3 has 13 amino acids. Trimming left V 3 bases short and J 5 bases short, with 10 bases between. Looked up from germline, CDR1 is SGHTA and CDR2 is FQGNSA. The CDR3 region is CASSFSNAETQYF. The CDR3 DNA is TGTGCCAGCAGCTTTTCCAATGCCGAGACCCAGTACTTC.

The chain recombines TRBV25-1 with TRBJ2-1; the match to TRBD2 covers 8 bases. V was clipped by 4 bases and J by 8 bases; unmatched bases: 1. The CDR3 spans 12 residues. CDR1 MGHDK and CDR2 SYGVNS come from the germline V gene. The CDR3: CASSVTSDEQFF. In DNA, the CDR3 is TGTGCCAGCAGTGTGACTAGCGATGAGCAGTTCTTC.

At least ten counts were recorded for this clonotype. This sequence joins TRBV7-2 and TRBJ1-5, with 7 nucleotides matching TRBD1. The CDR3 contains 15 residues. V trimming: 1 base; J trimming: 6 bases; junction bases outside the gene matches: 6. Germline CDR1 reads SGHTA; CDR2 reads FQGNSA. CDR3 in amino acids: CASSLVGDRAQPQHF. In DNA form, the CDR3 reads TGTGCCAGCAGCTTAGTGGGAGACAGGGCTCAGCCCCAGCATTTT. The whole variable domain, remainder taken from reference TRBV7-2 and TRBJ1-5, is GAGVSQSPSNKVTEKGKDVELRCDPISGHTALYWYRQSLGQGLEFLIYFQGNSAPDKSGLPSDRFSAERTGGSVSTLTIQRTQQEDSAVYLCASSLVGDRAQPQHFGDGTRLSIL.

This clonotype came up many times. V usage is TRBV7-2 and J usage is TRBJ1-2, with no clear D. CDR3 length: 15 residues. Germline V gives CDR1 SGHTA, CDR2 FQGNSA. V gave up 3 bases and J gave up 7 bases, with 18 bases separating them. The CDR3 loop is CASSFEGLSVGGYTF. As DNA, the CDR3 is TGTGCCAGCAGCTTCGAAGGACTCTCCGTAGGTGGCTACACCTTC.